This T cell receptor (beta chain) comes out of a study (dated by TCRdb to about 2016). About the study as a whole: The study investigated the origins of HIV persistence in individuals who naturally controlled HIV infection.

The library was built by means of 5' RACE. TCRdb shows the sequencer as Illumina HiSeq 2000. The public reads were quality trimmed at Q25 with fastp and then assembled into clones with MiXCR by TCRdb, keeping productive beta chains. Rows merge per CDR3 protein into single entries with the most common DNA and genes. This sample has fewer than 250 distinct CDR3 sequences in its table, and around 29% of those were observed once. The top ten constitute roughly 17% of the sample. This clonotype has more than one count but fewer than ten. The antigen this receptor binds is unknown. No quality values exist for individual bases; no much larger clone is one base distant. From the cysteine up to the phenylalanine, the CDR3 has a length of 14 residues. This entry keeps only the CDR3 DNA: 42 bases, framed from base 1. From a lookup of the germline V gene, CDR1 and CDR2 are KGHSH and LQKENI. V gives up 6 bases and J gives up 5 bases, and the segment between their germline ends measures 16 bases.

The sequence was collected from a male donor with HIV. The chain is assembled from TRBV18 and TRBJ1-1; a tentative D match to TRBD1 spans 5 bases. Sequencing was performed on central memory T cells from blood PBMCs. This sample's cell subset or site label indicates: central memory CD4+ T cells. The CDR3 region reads CASSPIEGLTEAFF. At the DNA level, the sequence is TGTGCCAGCTCTCCGATAGAGGGGCTTACTGAAGCTTTCTTT.